The 22 T cell receptor beta chains in this list originate from one sample, sequenced in a study of T cells after yellow fever vaccination. Using its own MiXCR run on the 5' RACE reads, TCRdb lists one record per CDR3 protein. The sample has around 150,000 distinct CDR3 sequences, around 7% seen once; the top ten hold approximately 2.4%. The input for sequencing was CD4+ T cells sorted from PBMCs, taken roughly 5 days after the first yellow fever vaccination. The source of these receptors is a young man who received the YFV17D yellow fever vaccine.

The rearrangement uses TRBV2 and TRBJ1-5; 8 bases fit TRBD1. V shed 8 bases and J 6 bases; nucleotides not matched to a gene: 6. This CDR3 has 13 residues. CDR1 is SNHLY, CDR2 FYNNEI, per germline. In DNA, the CDR3 is TGTGCCAGCGGACCAGGGGGCAGTCAGCCCCAGCATTTT. This gives the protein CASGPGGSQPQHF.

This clonotype was counted many times. In nucleotides, the CDR3 is TGCAGTGCTACCGCCGGGACATCGAACCATTACGAGCAGTACGTC. Translated: CSATAGTSNHYEQYV. V gene TRBV20-1 combines with J gene TRBJ2-7; weak D call: TRBD1 (6 bases). The CDR3 runs 15 residues. The germline CDR1 and CDR2 sequences are DFQATT and SNEGSKA (reference sequence). V was clipped by 4 bases and J by 4 bases, with 20 bases between them.

The gene calls are TRBV4-1 and TRBJ2-7; 7 positions agree with TRBD2. The CDR3 covers 17 residues. Germline CDR1 is MGHRA and CDR2 is YSYEKL. V shed 1 base, J shed 2 bases, and the junction held 11 bases outside the gene matches. CDR3 bases: TGCGCCAGCAGCCAAGCCCCCTGGAGCGGGACTACCTACGAGCAGTACTTC. Amino acid sequence: CASSQAPWSGTTYEQYF.

The sample holds a few counts of this clonotype. The chain employs TRBV4-2 and TRBJ2-5; TRBD2 agrees at 8 bases. The V gene end was trimmed by 4 bases and the J gene end by 5 bases; junction bases not matched to a gene: 9. The germline CDR1 and CDR2 sequences are LGHNA and YNFKEQ. The CDR3 extends over 15 amino acids. CDR3 sequence (DNA): TGTGCCAGCAGCCTACGCAGCGGGGGAATGGAGACCCAGTACTTC. Amino acid sequence: CASSLRSGGMETQYF.

This clonotype was counted between two and nine times. The chain couples TRBV4-2 to TRBJ1-5; possible D gene TRBD1, 5 bases. CDR3 length: 16 residues. The germline V gene has CDR1 LGHNA and CDR2 YNFKEQ. V was shortened by 0 bases and J by 4 bases, with 13 bases between the two germline ends. Written as DNA, the CDR3 is TGTGCCAGCAGCCAAGAACGGGGACGGGGTAATCAGCCCCAGCATTTT. Translation: CASSQERGRGNQPQHF.

This clonotype has ten or more counts. This chain connects TRBV30 to TRBJ2-7; D is possibly TRBD2 (6 bases). The germline V gene encodes CDR1 GTSNPN and CDR2 SVGIG (reference sequence). The CDR3 loop spans 15 amino acids. The V end lost 5 bases, the J end lost 0 bases, and 17 bases lay between the germline ends. The CDR3 bases are TGTGCCTGGGGGACGTCGGGACTTGGCTCCTACGAGCAGTACTTC. Amino acids: CAWGTSGLGSYEQYF.

The J gene is TRBJ1-2, the V gene TRBV4-3; 10 nucleotides line up with TRBD1. V was pared by 4 bases and J by 2 bases, with 4 bases of the junction left unmatched. CDR1 LGHNA and CDR2 YSLEER come from the germline V gene. CDR3 length: 15 residues. CDR3 coding DNA: TGCGCCAGCAGCCTCCGGGACAGGGGAAACTATGGCTACACCTTC. Protein: CASSLRDRGNYGYTF.

This clonotype showed up many times. The V and J genes are TRBV29-1 and TRBJ2-7; 8 nucleotides line up with TRBD1. The CDR3 is made up of 13 amino acids. Trimming cost V 6 bases and J 3 bases; bases outside gene matches: 7. Germline V gene sequence: CDR1 SQVTM, CDR2 ANQGSEA. The chain's CDR3 is CSVKDRAGYEQYF. CDR3 nucleotides: TGCAGCGTGAAGGACAGGGCAGGCTACGAGCAGTACTTC.

This CDR3 reads CASSLRAGNMNTEAFF. CDR3 coding DNA: TGCGCCAGCAGCTTGAGGGCAGGGAACATGAACACTGAAGCTTTCTTT. The V gene is TRBV5-1, the J gene TRBJ1-1, with D perhaps TRBD1 (5 bases). The germline V and J ends were trimmed by 1 base and 0 bases, with 13 bases remaining between them. This CDR3 has 16 residues. CDR1 is SGHRS and CDR2 is YFSETQ in the germline V gene.

CDR3 coding DNA: TGCAGCGCCGCACGGGAAGGGGAAGCTTTCTTT. Encoded protein: CSAAREGEAFF. The rearrangement joins TRBV29-1 to TRBJ1-1; D remains unclear. CDR3 length: 11 amino acids. Deletions cut 7 bases from V and 8 bases from J, with 14 bases between. Germline assignment: CDR1 SQVTM and CDR2 ANQGSEA.

This clonotype appeared a few times. The V gene is TRBV18, the J gene TRBJ1-1; tentative D call: TRBD1 (5 bases). The CDR3 length is 17 residues. Looked up from germline, CDR1 is KGHSH and CDR2 is LQKENI. V gave up 5 bases and J gave up 0 bases, with 19 bases separating them. This CDR3 reads CASSGSQGFHLNTEAFF. The CDR3 DNA reads TGTGCCAGCTCAGGGTCGCAGGGATTTCATTTGAACACTGAAGCTTTCTTT.

This clonotype occurred many times. This chain joins TRBV3-1 and TRBJ2-7; TRBD1 aligns across 7 bases. Germline CDR1 is LGHDT and CDR2 is YNNKEL (reference sequence). This CDR3 contains 14 residues. With V trimmed by 1 base and J by 5 bases, 5 bases remained unmatched. The DNA of the CDR3 is TGTGCCAGCAGCCAAGTGCAGACAGGGAACGAGCAGTACTTC. This encodes CASSQVQTGNEQYF.

This clonotype was found a few times. J is TRBJ1-6 and V is TRBV7-9; D not resolved. Trimming took off 4 bases at V and 4 bases at J, with 11 bases between the two ends. CDR1 and CDR2 from the germline V gene are SEHNR and FQNEAQ (reference sequence). The CDR3 loop spans 15 amino acids. The chain's CDR3 is CASSSEGAYNSPLHF. DNA for the CDR3: TGTGCCAGCAGCTCAGAGGGAGCTTATAATTCACCCCTCCACTTT.

This clonotype was counted many times. The chain couples TRBV12-3 or TRBV12-4 to TRBJ2-1; unclear D gene. The CDR3 is 11 residues long. V was cut by 5 bases and J by 6 bases, with 5 bases left in between. The CDR3, as DNA: TGTGCCAGCAGTCAATTCAATGAGCAGTTCTTC. This encodes CASSQFNEQFF.

This clonotype was counted many times. In DNA, the CDR3 is TGTGCCAGTAGTATTAGGCACCAGAACACCGGGGAGCTGTTTTTT. Translation gives CASSIRHQNTGELFF. The chain recombines TRBV19 with TRBJ2-2; D ambiguous. The CDR3 is 15 residues long. The germline CDR1 and CDR2 sequences are LNHDA and SQIVND (reference sequence). V lost 3 bases, J lost 1 base, and 9 bases lay in between.

The chain joins TRBV12-3 or TRBV12-4 to TRBJ1-5, with TRBD1 matching 10 bases. CDR3 length: 13 amino acids. The V and J ends lost 6 bases and 10 bases, in that order; junction bases with no gene match: 6. Here the CDR3 DNA reads TGTGCCAGCAGAGGGACAGGGGCCGAACCCCAGCATTTT. It specifies CASRGTGAEPQHF.

This rearrangement joins TRBV11-2 to TRBJ2-5; no firm D call. CDR3 length: 13 amino acids. Trimming took 5 bases from V and 5 from J, leaving 12 bases between them. From germline, CDR1 is SGHAT and CDR2 FQNNGV. The CDR3 sequence is CASSPTALETQYF. The CDR3 DNA is TGTGCCAGCAGCCCAACAGCCCTTGAGACCCAGTACTTC.

The chain uses TRBV3-1 and TRBJ1-1; D might be TRBD1 (6 bases). From germline, CDR1 is LGHDT and CDR2 YNNKEL (reference sequence). CDR3 length equals 13 residues. Trimming took off 2 bases at V and 6 bases at J, with 10 bases between the two ends. CDR3 region: CASSQQGRSEAFF. The DNA of the CDR3 is TGTGCCAGCAGCCAACAGGGGAGATCTGAAGCTTTCTTT.

There are many counts of this clonotype. The chain carries TRBV9 and TRBJ2-5; 9 nucleotides agree with TRBD2. Germline V CDR1 and CDR2: SGDLS, YYNGEE. V trimming: 0 bases; J trimming: 2 bases; junction bases outside the gene matches: 5. The CDR3 is made up of 16 amino acids. The CDR3, as DNA: TGTGCCAGCAGCGTAGGTGCTAGCGGGGCTCAAGAGACCCAGTACTTC. It is translated as CASSVGASGAQETQYF.

At least ten counts were recorded for this clonotype. This chain joins TRBV12-3 or TRBV12-4 and TRBJ2-5; 12 nucleotides agree with TRBD2. CDR3 length equals 14 residues. Trimming at V came to 5 bases and at J to 9 bases, leaving 7 bases not matched to a gene. The chain's CDR3 is CASSPTSGGLAQYF. The CDR3 nucleotides read TGTGCCAGCAGTCCGACTAGCGGGGGTTTGGCCCAGTACTTC.

This clonotype showed up many times. This chain joins TRBV27 and TRBJ1-1; tentatively, D is TRBD1 (6 bases). This CDR3 spans 14 amino acids. V lost 3 bases, J lost 3 bases, and 11 bases lay in between. CDR1 is MNHEY, CDR2 SMNVEV, per germline (reference sequence). CDR3 amino acids: CASSFRGKDTEAFF. The DNA of the CDR3 is TGTGCCAGCAGTTTCAGGGGTAAGGACACTGAAGCTTTCTTT.

Many counts were recorded for this clonotype. CDR3 amino acids: CASSKEGTSYNEQFF. The CDR3 DNA reads as TGTGCCAGCAGTAAAGAGGGAACATCCTACAATGAGCAGTTCTTC. This sequence joins TRBV2 and TRBJ2-1; possibly TRBD2 for D (5 bases). Germline-derived CDR1 and CDR2 are SNHLY and FYNNEI. Deletions cut 5 bases from V and 1 base from J, with 12 bases between. The CDR3 runs to 15 residues.